This TCR beta chain was identified in a study of post-analysis software for immune sequencing data. Whole-study context: Several disease courses (relapsing-remitting, secondary progressive and progressive-relapsing) of multiple sclerosis were included.

Study results and limitations: The study found TRBV5-6, TRBV5-1 and TRBV20-1 among four to six TRBV segments more frequent in patients than controls. Relative to controls, patients with multiple sclerosis showed significantly lower normalized Chao1 diversity.

Built from TCR beta cDNA, the libraries had unique molecular identifiers in them. Input of about 0.95 to 11 million T cells yielded hundreds of thousands of cDNA molecules. TCRdb reprocessed the PCR reads with MiXCR, giving one entry per CDR3 protein. The sample shows some 450,000 distinct CDR3 sequences, around 40% of them seen only once. This CDR3 region has 15 residues. Germline lookup yields CDR1 SEHNR and CDR2 FQNEAQ (reference sequence). Trimming stripped 4 bases from V and 5 bases from J, with 15 bases between. In the case of this clonotype: Its antigen remains unknown.

The TCR sequence derives from a girl aged 5-17 years with multiple sclerosis. The J gene is TRBJ1-5, the V gene TRBV7-9; weak D call: TRBD1 (5 bases). The sequencing sample was made of blood. The CDR3 sequence: CASSSEWTLDQPQHF. DNA of the CDR3: TGTGCCAGCAGCTCGGAATGGACACTAGATCAGCCCCAGCATTTT.